This TCR beta chain was identified in a study of T cell responses to AZD1222 COVID-19 vaccine. CDR3 size: 13 residues. From germline, CDR1 is MNHEY and CDR2 SVGAGI. V gave up 6 bases and J gave up 6 bases, with 9 bases separating them. For this clone: Its target is unknown.

Whole-study results and caveats: An increase in Spike-specific TCR breadth and depth was observed after two AZD1222 doses. After the peak T cell response, and only then, were repertoires sampled.

Some clones are missing from TCRdb's copy, which holds only in-frame ones; the method was immunoSEQ multiplex PCR. The table lists roughly 160,000 clones, less than 95% of them singletons. The sequence came from an adult in good health. This chain joins TRBV6-5 and TRBJ1-6; D remains unclear. The sequences come from peripheral blood, collected on day 0 of AZD1222 vaccination. The CDR3 DNA reads as TGTGCCAGCAGCCCCTATCGTAATTCACCCCTCCACTTT. This codes for CASSPYRNSPLHF.